The source of this T cell receptor (beta chain) is a study of blood T cells in healthy people across ages (dated by TCRdb to the mid-2010s). Broadly, across the study: In model experiments, template switching captured roughly one uniquely barcoded TCR beta cDNA molecule for every two T cells. The study measured age-related changes in TCR beta repertoire diversity using deep sequencing normalized with unique cDNA molecular identifiers. The donors were divided into four age groups: young (average 16 years), middle-aged (under 40), aged (approximately 64) and long-lived (roughly 82). To avoid experimental bias, donors of different ages were spread randomly across the sequencing lanes. For two donors (one aged 18 to 30 and one aged 80 or older), the study analyzed two additional independent replicas of 1 million unique cDNA reads from the same blood draw.

What the study reported, not specific to this receptor: The CMV infection status of donors was not known, potentially confounding age-related changes in expanded clonotypes. Because profiling used bulk unsorted PBMCs, naive and antigen-experienced compartments could not be compared conclusively. Compared with the aged group, more naive CD4+ T cells, fewer expanded clones and increased TCR diversity were shown by the long-lived group, suggesting age selection. Observed TCR beta diversity per million T cells fell roughly linearly with age, and a significant reduction was already apparent by age roughly 40. Estimates of total diversity based on one million sequenced T cells were considered lower bounds and underestimates. A strong correlation was found between observed TCR beta diversity and the percentage of naive T cells measured by flow cytometry.

Systemically healthy Caucasian individuals from Russia, approximately 39 in total and aged 6 to 90 years, were included as donors. Around 9.8 milliliters of peripheral blood were collected from each donor into EDTA-treated Vacutainer tubes. Ficoll-Paque density-gradient centrifugation was used to isolate PBMCs, with at least 6.5 million per sample. Total RNA was extracted from PBMCs with Trizol reagent, with at least 6 micrograms obtained per sample. For every donor, an aliquot of PBMCs went through flow cytometry to measure the percentages of naive CD45RAhigh/CD27high T cells. This clonotype occurred a few times. Its target antigen remains unknown. Qualities for individual bases were not recorded, and no much larger clone is one base off. Libraries were prepared through 5' RACE. Sequenced using an Illumina HiSeq 2500. A second PCR of about 7 to 12 cycles was run with a J-beta primer mix and a sample-barcoded 5' primer. A unique molecular identifier was introduced onto each TCR beta cDNA molecule by a template-switch 5' adaptor carrying 12 random nucleotides. Each sample yielded at least 3 million CDR3-containing paired-end reads. First-strand cDNA synthesis was performed from all RNA using the Mint cDNA synthesis kit, with priming by a TRBC-specific oligonucleotide. Following uracil-DNA glycosylase treatment, all cDNA underwent a first 18-cycle PCR with the universal primers M1SS and BC2_uni_R. The study's own analysis went as follows. For normalization, 1 million high-quality reads, each with a distinct molecular identifier, were randomly selected from each sample. Instead of being binned into consensus sequences, reads with shared molecular identifiers were discarded. MiTCR, run with a Q25 quality threshold and the strictest error-elimination algorithm, handled CDR3 identification, clonotype clustering and error correction. A nonparametric unseen species model with Euler transformation was used to estimate a lower bound on total TCR beta diversity. Using fastp at Q25 and MiXCR, TCRdb reprocessed the public reads and kept productive beta chains. All rows with the same CDR3 protein become a single entry with the most common DNA and genes. These V and J calls rely on TCRdb rather than the paper's analysis. In this sample the table shows 700,000 or so distinct CDR3 sequences, 22% of which occur a single time. The ten largest clones add up to around 22% of the sample.

Trimming removed 6 bases from V and 0 bases from J; the gene matches leave 6 bases unexplained. The CDR3 sequence holds 14 residues, the cysteine and phenylalanine included. The retained sequence is limited to the CDR3, 42 bases, with the frame set at the first base. In the germline V gene (reference sequence), CDR1 corresponds to DFQATT and CDR2 to SNEGSKA. The source material was blood. The sequence was obtained from a man between 65 and 85 years old in good health. This receptor chain uses TRBV20-1 and TRBJ1-1; 8 middle bases align to TRBD1. The sequenced DNA is TGCAGTGCAAATTACAGGGGGATGAACACTGAAGCTTTCTTT. This is translated as CSANYRGMNTEAFF.